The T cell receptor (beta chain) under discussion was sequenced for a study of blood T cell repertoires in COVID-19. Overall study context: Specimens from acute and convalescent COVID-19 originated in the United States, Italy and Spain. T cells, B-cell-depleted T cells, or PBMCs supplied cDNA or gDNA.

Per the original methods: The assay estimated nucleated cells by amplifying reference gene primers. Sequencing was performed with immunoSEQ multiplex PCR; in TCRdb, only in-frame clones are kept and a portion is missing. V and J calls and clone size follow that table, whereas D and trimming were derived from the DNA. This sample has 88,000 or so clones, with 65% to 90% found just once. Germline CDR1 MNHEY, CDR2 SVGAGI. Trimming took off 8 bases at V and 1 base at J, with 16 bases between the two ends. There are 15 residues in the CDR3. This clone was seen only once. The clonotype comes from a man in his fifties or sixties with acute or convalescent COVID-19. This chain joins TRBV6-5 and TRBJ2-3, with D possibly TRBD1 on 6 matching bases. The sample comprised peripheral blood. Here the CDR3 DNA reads TGTGCCAGCGACGCAGGGGAAGGGGGCACAGATACGCAGTATTTT. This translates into CASDAGEGGTDTQYF.